The next 19 T cell receptor beta chains were all read from a single sample in a study of beta chain features in type 1 diabetes. Investigators reverse transcribed all isolated RNA, so they sequenced expressed TCRB transcripts. This table comes from immunoSEQ multiplex PCR, and its TCRdb copy is limited to in-frame clones, with some not included. The sample carries around 400,000 clones, 10% to 15% recorded once. The sample taken for sequencing was naive CD4+ T cells from blood. The receptors stem from a young man in good health.

This chain links TRBV4-1 with TRBJ2-4; TRBD1 matches at 7 bases. Germline-derived CDR1 and CDR2 are MGHRA and YSYEKL. J lost 6 bases, V lost 3 bases, and 11 bases had no gene match. This CDR3 comprises 16 residues. This CDR3 is CASSHASDRERNIQYF. DNA for the CDR3: TGCGCCAGCAGCCATGCCTCCGACAGGGAGAGAAACATTCAGTACTTC.

The chain has TRBV19 and TRBJ1-1; TRBD1 matches at 7 bases. There are 14 residues in the CDR3. Germline CDR1 reads LNHDA; CDR2 reads SQIVND (reference sequence). V shed 6 bases, J shed 1 base, and the junction held 5 bases outside the gene matches. DNA for the CDR3: TGTGCCAGTAGAACCGGGACAGAGAACACTGAAGCTTTCTTT. It yields the protein CASRTGTENTEAFF.

CDR3 nucleotides: TGTGCCAGCAGTGGAACAGGGGTTGGGACCGGGGAGCTGTTTTTT. It codes for CASSGTGVGTGELFF. The chain combines TRBV2 with TRBJ2-2; 7 nucleotides agree with TRBD1. Germline CDR1 and CDR2: SNHLY and FYNNEI. Trimming cost V 4 bases and J 5 bases; bases outside gene matches: 7. This CDR3 comprises 15 residues.

This clone has only a few counts. The chain is built from TRBV19 and TRBJ2-1; 8 bases are shared with TRBD2. Germline CDR1 reads LNHDA; CDR2 reads SQIVND (reference sequence). Germline trimming cut 6 bases from V and 0 bases from J; bases unmatched to any gene: 25. The CDR3 runs 22 residues. CDR3: CASRQLPGGESMRRSSYNEQFF. CDR3 in DNA: TGTGCCAGTAGACAACTTCCCGGGGGGGAGTCGATGCGGAGAAGCTCCTACAATGAGCAGTTCTTC.

The CDR3 spells CASSVRELSYEQYF. CDR3 nucleotides: TGTGCCAGCAGCGTCAGGGAACTATCCTACGAGCAGTACTTC. The V gene is TRBV9, the J gene TRBJ2-7, with TRBD1 as a possible D gene (5 bases). CDR1 and CDR2 from the germline V gene are SGDLS and YYNGEE. Deletions cut 2 bases from V and 1 base from J, with 10 bases between. The CDR3 extends over 14 amino acids.

The chain joins TRBV9 to TRBJ2-3; the D gene is possibly TRBD2 (6 bases). Germline V gene lookup returns CDR1 SGDLS and CDR2 YYNGEE. Trimming shortened V by 4 bases and J by 5 bases, and 23 bases separated the two germline ends. The CDR3 loop spans 17 amino acids. The CDR3 DNA reads TGTGCCAGCAGCTCCCAGCAGCCGAGCGGGTACATAGATACGCAGTATTTT. Translation gives CASSSQQPSGYIDTQYF.

This sequence joins TRBV9 and TRBJ2-5; TRBD2 matches at 11 bases. In germline, CDR1 is SGDLS, CDR2 YYNGEE. CDR3 length equals 16 residues. V dropped 5 bases and J dropped 2; count of bases not matched to a gene: 8. The CDR3 coding sequence is TGTGCCAGCAGTCCTACGGTAGCGGGGGGGCAAGAGACCCAGTACTTC. Its protein is CASSPTVAGGQETQYF.

J is TRBJ1-3 and V is TRBV28, with 7 bases identical to TRBD1. J was trimmed by 4 bases and V by 5 bases; bases with no gene match: 8. The CDR3 extends over 15 amino acids. Germline V gene lookup returns CDR1 MDHEN and CDR2 SYDVKM. The CDR3 here is CASSITWTGGNTIYF. In nucleotides, the CDR3 is TGTGCCAGCAGTATAACCTGGACAGGCGGAAACACCATATATTTT.

The chain joins TRBV10-3 to TRBJ2-7, with D possibly TRBD2 on 6 matching bases. V lost 0 bases and J lost 6, with 15 bases in between. The germline gives CDR1 ENHRY, CDR2 SYGVKD. The CDR3 spans 15 residues. For the CDR3, the DNA is TGTGCCATCAGTGAGTCGGGGAGGCAGGGCGGCGAGCAGTACTTC. This gives the protein CAISESGRQGGEQYF.

This clone occurred a few times. V is TRBV4-2 and J is TRBJ2-5; D is possibly TRBD2 (5 bases). The CDR3 sequence is 16 residues long. CDR1 and CDR2 (germline): LGHNA, YNFKEQ. V lost 0 bases, J lost 5 bases, and 16 bases lay in between. The CDR3 region is CASSQEGTASFETQYF. The CDR3 DNA reads TGTGCCAGCAGCCAAGAAGGAACAGCTAGCTTCGAGACCCAGTACTTC.

With respect to this clone: Other DNA sequences in this specimen translate into the identical CDR3. The gene calls are TRBV29-1 and TRBJ1-5; TRBD1 agrees at 7 bases. Germline V lookup: CDR1 SQVTM, CDR2 ANQGSEA. The CDR3 spans 12 residues. Germline trimming cut 5 bases from V and 7 bases from J; bases unmatched to any gene: 5. DNA of the CDR3: TGCAGCGTTTCACAGGGGAACCAGCCCCAGCATTTT. Amino acids: CSVSQGNQPQHF.

This clone has a handful of counts. The chain is built from TRBV10-3 and TRBJ2-1, with 7 nucleotides matching TRBD2. V lost 4 bases, J lost 0 bases, and 3 bases stayed unmatched. The CDR3 has 15 residues. Germline loops: CDR1 ENHRY, CDR2 SYGVKD. The CDR3: CAISGGGGSYNEQFF. The DNA for the CDR3 is TGTGCCATCAGTGGCGGCGGGGGCTCCTACAATGAGCAGTTCTTC.

This clone was observed a handful of times. The gene calls are TRBV29-1 and TRBJ2-1, with 13 bases that match TRBD2. The germline gives CDR1 SQVTM, CDR2 ANQGSEA. The CDR3 is made up of 17 amino acids. The CDR3 is CTVRLAGGRGGYNEQFF. In DNA form, the CDR3 reads TGCACCGTCCGACTAGCGGGAGGCCGGGGGGGCTACAATGAGCAGTTCTTC.

The chain has TRBV6-5 and TRBJ2-7; TRBD1 agrees at 8 bases. Germline CDR1 is MNHEY and CDR2 is SVGAGI. This CDR3 has 14 amino acids. The V segment lost 6 bases and the J segment 0 bases; nucleotides outside the gene matches: 4. The CDR3 nucleotides are TGTGCCAGCAGGGTCGGGACAGGCTCCTACGAGCAGTACTTC. Translated, it gives CASRVGTGSYEQYF.

V and J are TRBV29-1 and TRBJ2-5, with D unclear. This CDR3 is built from 12 residues. V lost 7 bases to trimming and J lost 5 bases, with 14 bases between them. Germline V CDR1 and CDR2: SQVTM, ANQGSEA. The CDR3 DNA follows: TGCAGCGCAGAGACGGGTTCGGAGACCCAGTACTTC. Translated, it gives CSAETGSETQYF.

The chain has TRBV4-3 and TRBJ2-7; TRBD1 might be the D (6 bases). This CDR3 is 15 amino acids long. Trimming cost V 3 bases and J 3 bases, with 15 bases left between them. Germline assignment: CDR1 LGHNA and CDR2 YSLEER. The CDR3 is CASSQLTGSGYEQYF. CDR3 in DNA: TGCGCCAGCAGCCAGCTTACAGGGAGTGGCTACGAGCAGTACTTC.

This clone has only a few counts. V is TRBV11-2 and J is TRBJ2-5; D may be TRBD1 (5 bases). The CDR3 sequence is 16 residues long. Germline-derived CDR1 and CDR2 are SGHAT and FQNNGV. V was clipped by 5 bases and J by 5 bases, with 21 bases between them. The CDR3 spells CASSTLKGPKVETQYF. In DNA, the CDR3 is TGTGCCAGCAGCACCTTGAAGGGGCCGAAAGTGGAGACCCAGTACTTC. The full variable domain, with the rest looked up from reference TRBV11-2 and TRBJ2-5, is EAGVAQSPRYKIIEKRQSVAFWCNPISGHATLYWYQQILGQGPKLLIQFQNNGVVDDSQLPKDRFSAERLKGVDSTLKIQPAKLEDSAVYLCASSTLKGPKVETQYFGPGTRLLVL.

The chain uses TRBV7-2 and TRBJ2-3, with D hard to call. Germline V gene lookup returns CDR1 SGHTA and CDR2 FQGNSA. V dropped 8 bases and J dropped 3 bases, with 9 bases sitting between them. This CDR3 comprises 12 residues. The CDR3 region is CASGSRTDTQYF. CDR3 in DNA: TGTGCCAGCGGATCCAGGACAGATACGCAGTATTTT.

The V gene is TRBV28, the J gene TRBJ1-2, with D perhaps matching TRBD1 (6 bases). CDR3 length: 14 residues. With 10 bases removed from V and 8 bases from J, the gap between germline ends came to 23 bases. Germline-derived CDR1 and CDR2 are MDHEN and SYDVKM. The CDR3: CATPRGGARKGYTF. CDR3 DNA: TGTGCCACCCCCCGCGGGGGGGCGCGTAAGGGCTACACCTTC.